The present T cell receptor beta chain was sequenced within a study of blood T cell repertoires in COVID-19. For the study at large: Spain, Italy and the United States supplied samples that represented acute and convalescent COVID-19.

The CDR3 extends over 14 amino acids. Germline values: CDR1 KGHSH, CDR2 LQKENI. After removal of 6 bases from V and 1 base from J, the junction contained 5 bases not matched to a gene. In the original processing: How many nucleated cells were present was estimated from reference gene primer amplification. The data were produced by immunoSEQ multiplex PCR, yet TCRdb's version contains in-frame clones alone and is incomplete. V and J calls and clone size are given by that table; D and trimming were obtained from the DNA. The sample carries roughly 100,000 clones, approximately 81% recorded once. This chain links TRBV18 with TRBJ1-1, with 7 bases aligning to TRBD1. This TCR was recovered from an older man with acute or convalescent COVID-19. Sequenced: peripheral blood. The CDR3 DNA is TGTGCCAGCTCTCGGGACAGAAAGAACACTGAAGCTTTCTTT. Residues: CASSRDRKNTEAFF.